The 29 T cell receptor beta chains reported below all come from one sample, sequenced in a study of beta chain features in type 1 diabetes (dated by TCRdb to 2016 to 2018). What the research found in general, with its limitations: Type 1 diabetes patients showed a moderate but significant shortening of TCRB CDR3 length in all four CD4+ subsets.

Antigens of these TCRs are unknown. Receptors were amplified or captured by the immunoSEQ multiplex PCR assay. The entire isolated RNA was reverse transcribed using the High Capacity cDNA Reverse Transcription Kit, and thus expressed TCRB transcripts were sequenced. The table was pulled from immuneACCESS by TCRdb, which kept in-frame rearrangements only. Such tables lose some clones; where checked, under half of the loss comes from unresolved V genes, and the rest has no known cause. In all, the sample holds some 350,000 clones, and roughly 9.8% of those were seen once. The biggest ten clones account for less than 0.65% of the sample. The sample was central memory CD4+ T cells from blood. The receptors stem from a man in his thirties or forties with type 1 diabetes.

The V call is TRBV27, the J call TRBJ2-2; tentatively, D is TRBD1 (6 bases). Germline V gene lookup returns CDR1 MNHEY and CDR2 SMNVEV (reference sequence). V lost 2 bases, J lost 6 bases, and 10 bases lay in between. This CDR3 region has 14 residues. The CDR3 here is CASSLEAGAGELFF. The CDR3 bases are TGTGCCAGCAGTTTAGAAGCAGGGGCCGGGGAGCTGTTTTTT.

This clone was observed a few times. This chain joins TRBV7-6 and TRBJ2-7, with D hard to call. The CDR3 contains 12 residues. Germline-derived CDR1 and CDR2 are SGHVS and FNYEAQ. Trimming removed 0 bases from V and 7 bases from J, with 7 bases in between. The CDR3 region is CASSLAGWEQYF. CDR3 nucleotides: TGTGCCAGCAGCTTAGCCGGTTGGGAGCAGTACTTC.

This clone was seen more than once but under ten times. The chain employs TRBV30 and TRBJ2-7; weak D call: TRBD2 (5 bases). CDR3 length: 14 amino acids. V was cut by 2 bases and J by 3 bases, with 14 bases left in between. Germline CDR1 reads GTSNPN; CDR2 reads SVGIG (reference sequence). The CDR3 spells CAWSRPPGNYEQYF. CDR3 coding DNA: TGTGCCTGGAGTCGGCCTCCCGGGAACTACGAGCAGTACTTC.

The V and J genes are TRBV5-1 and TRBJ1-2, with D possibly matching TRBD1 (5 bases). CDR3 length: 16 residues. V dropped 2 bases and J dropped 8 bases, with 22 bases sitting between them. From germline, CDR1 is SGHRS and CDR2 YFSETQ. The CDR3 reads CASSFGAIQDNGGYTF. The DNA for the CDR3 is TGCGCCAGCAGCTTCGGGGCCATACAGGATAACGGAGGCTACACCTTC.

This clone was seen a few times. The genes are TRBV13 and TRBJ1-1, with D unresolved. Between the trimmed V and J ends, which lost 5 bases and 5 bases, there was a span of 18 bases. Germline values: CDR1 PRHDT, CDR2 FYEKMQ (reference sequence). The CDR3 totals 15 residues. The CDR3 coding sequence is TGTGCCAGCAGCCTTAGACGGGGAAAGTTGACTGAAGCTTTCTTT. This encodes CASSLRRGKLTEAFF.

The chain has TRBV6-1 and TRBJ2-1, with D uncertain. There are 13 residues in the CDR3. Germline CDR1 MNHNS, CDR2 SASEGT. Trimming shortened V by 5 bases and J by 0 bases, and 5 bases separated the two germline ends. CDR3 amino acids: CASSSSSYNEQFF. CDR3 DNA: TGTGCCAGCAGTTCAAGCTCCTACAATGAGCAGTTCTTC.

The rearrangement joins TRBV28 to TRBJ2-3; TRBD2 might be the D (6 bases). The V gene lost 3 bases and the J gene lost 4 bases, with 11 bases spanning the gap. The V gene's germline CDR1 is MDHEN and CDR2 SYDVKM. The CDR3 totals 14 residues. Here the CDR3 reads CASSFSGGSDTQYF. CDR3 DNA: TGTGCCAGCAGTTTTTCCGGAGGGTCAGATACGCAGTATTTT.

V gene TRBV7-6 combines with J gene TRBJ2-5; D possibly corresponds to TRBD2 (6 bases). The V end lost 5 bases, the J end lost 0 bases, and 10 bases lay between the germline ends. The CDR3 totals 14 residues. Germline V gene sequence: CDR1 SGHVS, CDR2 FNYEAQ. CDR3 region: CASSRGTNQETQYF. CDR3 coding DNA: TGTGCCAGCAGCCGCGGGACGAACCAAGAGACCCAGTACTTC. Full variable domain (remainder filled in from reference TRBV7-6 and TRBJ2-5): GAGVSQSPRYKVTKRGQDVALRCDPISGHVSLYWYRQALGQGPEFLTYFNYEAQQDKSGLPNDRFSAERPEGSISTLTIQRTEQRDSAMYRCASSRGTNQETQYFGPGTRLLVL.

This clone was seen more than once but under ten times. V and J are TRBV5-4 and TRBJ2-2; D is perhaps TRBD1 or TRBD2 (5 bases each). Germline V gene data show CDR1 as SGHNT and CDR2 as YYREEE (reference sequence). Trimming took off 2 bases at V and 1 base at J, with 9 bases between the two ends. The CDR3 consists of 15 residues. CDR3 nucleotides: TGTGCCAGCAGCTTCCGGGACGGGAACACCGGGGAGCTGTTTTTT. Protein product: CASSFRDGNTGELFF.

Ten or more counts support this clone. The genes are TRBV21-1 and TRBJ2-1; TRBD2, the D gene given by the table, was not confirmed from the DNA. TRBV21-1 is reported as a pseudogene. The CDR3 extends over 16 amino acids. The CDR3 sequence is CASAEGLAGAANEQFF. CDR3 nucleotides: TGTGCCAGCGCCGAGGGACTAGCGGGAGCTGCCAATGAGCAGTTCTTC.

This clone was seen only a few times. The chain recombines TRBV11-2 with TRBJ1-1; D is unclear. The germline V gene has CDR1 SGHAT and CDR2 FQNNGV. V was shortened by 6 bases and J by 5 bases, with 10 bases between the two germline ends. The CDR3 is 12 amino acids. This CDR3 reads CASRFRGTEAFF. Written as DNA, the CDR3 is TGTGCCAGCAGGTTCAGAGGGACTGAAGCTTTCTTT.

This clone was observed a handful of times. J is TRBJ1-5 and V is TRBV27; TRBD1 might be the D (6 bases). The CDR3 loop spans 14 amino acids. Trimming took off 5 bases at V and 4 bases at J, with 12 bases between the two ends. Per the germline V gene, CDR1 is MNHEY and CDR2 is SMNVEV (reference sequence). CDR3 in amino acids: CASSPGVGNQPQHF. CDR3 nucleotide sequence: TGTGCCAGCAGTCCAGGGGTAGGGAATCAGCCCCAGCATTTT.

There are a few counts of this clone. The chain joins TRBV10-3 to TRBJ1-4; 10 bases agree with TRBD1. There are 15 residues in the CDR3. Germline V gene data show CDR1 as ENHRY and CDR2 as SYGVKD. Losses at the gene ends were 6 bases for V and 8 bases for J; bases not matched to a gene: 9. CDR3 DNA: TGTGCCATCAGGGCAGGGACAGGGGCGAAAGAAAAACTGTTTTTT. Amino acids: CAIRAGTGAKEKLFF.

The V call is TRBV11-2, the J call TRBJ2-7; 9 bases match TRBD1. The CDR3 loop spans 15 amino acids. The V segment lost 6 bases and the J segment 4 bases; nucleotides outside the gene matches: 10. Germline CDR1 is SGHAT and CDR2 is FQNNGV. Here the CDR3 reads CASRPGGTGRYEQYF. The CDR3, as DNA: TGTGCCAGCAGGCCAGGGGGGACAGGGCGGTACGAGCAGTACTTC.

This clone occurred a few times. The same CDR3 arises from other DNA sequences in this sample as well. The CDR3 spells CASTGAYEQYF. For the CDR3, the DNA is TGTGCCAGCACGGGGGCCTACGAGCAGTACTTC. The V and J genes are TRBV28 and TRBJ2-7; D is perhaps TRBD2 (6 bases). V was cut by 7 bases and J by 2 bases, with 6 bases left in between. The CDR3 covers 11 residues. Per the germline V gene, CDR1 is MDHEN and CDR2 is SYDVKM.

Details on this clone: This may stem from a read error, because a much larger clone lies one nucleotide away. This chain links TRBV28 with TRBJ2-3; 11 nucleotides agree with TRBD2. Germline CDR1 reads MDHEN; CDR2 reads SYDVKM. CDR3 size: 14 residues. Trimming at V came to 6 bases and at J to 3 bases, leaving 2 bases not matched to a gene. CDR3 in DNA: TGTGCCAGCAGGACTAGCGGGACGACAGATACGCAGTATTTT. It codes for CASRTSGTTDTQYF. Looking up the rest from reference TRBV28 and TRBJ2-3 gives the full variable domain: DVKVTQSSRYLVKRTGEKVFLECVQDMDHENMFWYRQDPGLGLRLIYFSYDVKMKEKGDIPEGYSVSREKKERFSLILESASTNQTSMYLCASRTSGTTDTQYFGPGTRLTVL.

The V gene is TRBV11-2, the J gene TRBJ2-7; D possibly uses TRBD1 or TRBD2 (5 bases each). CDR1 SGHAT and CDR2 FQNNGV come from the germline V gene. V was clipped by 5 bases and J by 3 bases, with 20 bases between them. The CDR3 extends over 16 amino acids. The CDR3 nucleotides read TGTGCCAGCAGCCAGACCGGGACCGGACCCCTCTACGAGCAGTACTTC. Encoded protein: CASSQTGTGPLYEQYF. The complete variable domain, with remaining parts taken from reference TRBV11-2 and TRBJ2-7, reads EAGVAQSPRYKIIEKRQSVAFWCNPISGHATLYWYQQILGQGPKLLIQFQNNGVVDDSQLPKDRFSAERLKGVDSTLKIQPAKLEDSAVYLCASSQTGTGPLYEQYFGPGTRLTVT.

This chain joins TRBV14 and TRBJ2-7; D remains ambiguous. This CDR3 comprises 15 residues. The V end lost 4 bases, the J end lost 5 bases, and 18 bases lay between the germline ends. The V gene's germline CDR1 is SGHDN and CDR2 FVKESK. CDR3 loop: CASSPLSTLGDEQYF. The CDR3 DNA sequence: TGTGCCAGCAGCCCCTTATCGACGTTGGGCGACGAGCAGTACTTC. Supplemented by reference TRBV14 and TRBJ2-7, the full variable domain reads EAGVTQFPSHSVIEKGQTVTLRCDPISGHDNLYWYRRVMGKEIKFLLHFVKESKQDESGMPNNRFLAERTGGTYSTLKVQPAELEDSGVYFCASSPLSTLGDEQYFGPGTRLTVT.

This clone was counted only a few times. The CDR3 spells CASSIRGGDTEAFF. In DNA form, the CDR3 reads TGCGCCAGCAGCATCAGGGGTGGGGACACTGAAGCTTTCTTT. V is TRBV5-1 and J is TRBJ1-1; TRBD1 might be the D (6 bases). The CDR3 sequence is 14 residues long. From germline, CDR1 is SGHRS and CDR2 YFSETQ. Trimming shortened V by 4 bases and J by 3 bases, and 13 bases separated the two germline ends.

This clone was observed a handful of times. The rearrangement joins TRBV4-2 to TRBJ2-6, with 7 bases lining up with TRBD1. V lost 0 bases and J lost 2; bases outside the gene matches: 10. This CDR3 is built from 19 residues. Germline lookup yields CDR1 LGHNA and CDR2 YNFKEQ. DNA for the CDR3: TGTGCCAGCAGCCAAGATTCTCACAGGGGTGGGACTGGGGCCAACGTCCTGACTTTC. Amino acid sequence: CASSQDSHRGGTGANVLTF.

The chain carries TRBV7-2 and TRBJ2-1; 7 bases line up with TRBD2. The CDR3 covers 15 residues. V gave up 2 bases and J gave up 6 bases; unmatched junction bases: 7. Looked up from germline, CDR1 is SGHTA and CDR2 is FQGNSA. CDR3 nucleotides: TGTGCCAGCAGCTTATGGCCGGGAGGCCTCAATGAGCAGTTCTTC. This translates into CASSLWPGGLNEQFF.

Only a few counts were recorded for this clone. The CDR3 bases are TGCGCCAGCAGCCAGCTTCCGACGCGGCTAGCGGGAGAGGATGAGCAGTTCTTC. This encodes CASSQLPTRLAGEDEQFF. The chain couples TRBV4-3 to TRBJ2-1; 10 bases fit TRBD2. Germline CDR1 is LGHNA and CDR2 is YSLEER. The length of the CDR3 is 18 residues. V shed 3 bases and J 8 bases; nucleotides not matched to a gene: 16.

This CDR3 is CASSPQTNSIQYF. The CDR3 DNA follows: TGTGCCAGCAGCCCACAAACGAATAGCATTCAGTACTTC. The chain couples TRBV11-2 to TRBJ2-4, with D unclear. The CDR3 is 13 residues long. Per germline, CDR1 SGHAT and CDR2 FQNNGV. The V gene lost 5 bases and the J gene lost 9 bases, with 14 bases spanning the gap. Supplemented by reference TRBV11-2 and TRBJ2-4, the full variable domain reads EAGVAQSPRYKIIEKRQSVAFWCNPISGHATLYWYQQILGQGPKLLIQFQNNGVVDDSQLPKDRFSAERLKGVDSTLKIQPAKLEDSAVYLCASSPQTNSIQYFGAGTRLSVL.

This clone was seen only a few times. The chain combines TRBV28 with TRBJ1-4; TRBD1 matches 11 bases. This CDR3 region has 15 residues. In germline, CDR1 is MDHEN, CDR2 SYDVKM. Trimming removed 5 bases from V and 8 bases from J; junction bases left unmatched: 7. CDR3 residues: CASSLIRTGGEKLFF. For the CDR3, the DNA is TGTGCCAGCAGTCTCATTCGGACAGGGGGCGAAAAACTGTTTTTT.

The chain links TRBV10-3 to TRBJ2-6; possible D gene TRBD1, 5 bases. Trimming removed 5 bases from V and 0 bases from J, with 14 bases in between. This CDR3 contains 17 residues. From germline, CDR1 is ENHRY and CDR2 SYGVKD. DNA for the CDR3: TGTGCCATCAGTTCGGACATGGGGAACTCTGGGGCCAACGTCCTGACTTTC. It is translated as CAISSDMGNSGANVLTF.

This clone was observed a handful of times. The chain joins TRBV4-1 to TRBJ1-5, with D possibly TRBD1 on 5 matching bases. There are 15 residues in the CDR3. Germline CDR1 reads MGHRA; CDR2 reads YSYEKL. The V end was cut by 0 bases, the J end by 5 bases, with 11 bases between. The CDR3 loop is CASSQDPGTHQPQHF. The CDR3 DNA sequence: TGCGCCAGCAGCCAAGATCCGGGGACCCATCAGCCCCAGCATTTT.

This clone was observed a few times. The CDR3 DNA reads TGTGCCTGGAAGGGATCCTACAATGAGCAGTTCTTC. It specifies CAWKGSYNEQFF. The genes are TRBV30 and TRBJ2-1, with no clear D. CDR1 GTSNPN and CDR2 SVGIG come from the germline V gene (reference sequence). Trimming stripped 4 bases from V and 1 base from J, with 5 bases between. The CDR3 covers 12 residues.

The V call is TRBV14, the J call TRBJ2-1, with TRBD2 identical over 7 bases. Germline CDR1 reads SGHDN; CDR2 reads FVKESK. The V and J ends lost 3 bases and 7 bases, in that order; junction bases with no gene match: 9. CDR3 size: 15 residues. CDR3 protein: CASSQTGTTYNEQFF. Here the CDR3 DNA reads TGTGCCAGCAGCCAGACCGGGACTACTTATAATGAGCAGTTCTTC.

The V and J genes are TRBV19 and TRBJ2-1; D unresolved. The germline V gene has CDR1 LNHDA and CDR2 SQIVND (reference sequence). The CDR3 has 14 amino acids. Trimming shortened V by 2 bases and J by 7 bases, and 12 bases separated the two germline ends. Here the CDR3 DNA reads TGTGCCAGTAGTATAAGGGCTAGTAGAAATGAGCAGTTCTTC. The encoded protein is CASSIRASRNEQFF.